A selection of T cell receptor beta chains follows, all from one sample in a study of T cell responses to AZD1222 COVID-19 vaccine. This table comes from immunoSEQ multiplex PCR, and its TCRdb copy is limited to in-frame clones, with some not included. The table lists around 150,000 clones, 85% of them singletons, with 7.9% in the top ten. The source material was peripheral blood, sampled 28 days after the second dose of the MenACWY control vaccine. The receptors were gathered from an adult who received the MenACWY meningococcal vaccine as a control. The CDR3 runs from the conserved cysteine through the conserved F or W. The D gene is left open where the match is weak. Some rows have no size entry. The others give once, few or many, or a class for an expanded clone.

>TRBD2|few|TRBJ2-1|TRBV4-1
TGCGCCAGCAGCCAAGAAGGGCTAGCGGGGACCTACAATGAGCAGTTCTTC
CASSQEGLAGTYNEQFF
>TRBD2|once|TRBJ2-7|TRBV12-5
TGTGCTAGTGGTTTGATCGTAGGTGGGCGGGAGCTTGCCTACGAGCAGTACTTC
CASGLIVGGRELAYEQYF
>.|.|TRBJ2-1|TRBV11-3
TGTGCCAGCAGCCAAGACAGGACCTCCTACAATGAGCAGTTCTTC
CASSQDRTSYNEQFF
>.|few|TRBJ1-1|TRBV7-2
TGTGCCAGCAGCTTTCTTATCCCCGGAGCTTTCTTT
CASSFLIPGAFF
>.|once|TRBJ1-6|TRBV19
TGTGCCAGTAGTTCCCGACAGCCTAATTCACCCCTCCACTTT
CASSSRQPNSPLHF
>.|.|TRBJ1-2|TRBV19
TGTGCCAGTAGTATAGTAGGCGGGGGCGGCTACACCTTC
CASSIVGGGGYTF
>.|.|TRBJ1-1|TRBV27
TGTGCCAGCAGTTTATCAGCCACACAGGGTCCCACTGAAGCTTTCTTT
CASSLSATQGPTEAFF
>.|.|TRBJ1-6|TRBV5-3
TGTGCCAGAAGCTTGGGACACCCGAGCTCCTATAATTCACCCCTCCACTTT
CARSLGHPSSYNSPLHF
>.|.|TRBJ2-5|TRBV5-6
TGTGCCAGCAGCTCCCAGGGGTTGGGAGAGACCCAGTACTTC
CASSSQGLGETQYF
>.|.|TRBJ2-6|TRBV3-1/TRBV3-2
TGTGCCAGCAGCCTCCTCTCTGGGGCCAACGTCCTGACTTTC
CASSLLSGANVLTF
>.|.|TRBJ1-4|TRBV5-1
TGCGCCAGCAGCCTAGGGGGGAGGGGACCTAATGAAAAACTGTTTTTT
CASSLGGRGPNEKLFF
>TRBD1|.|TRBJ1-3|TRBV18
TGTGCCAGCTCACCAATGGGACAGGGGCGCGTAGCTGGAAACACCATATATTTT
CASSPMGQGRVAGNTIYF
>.|few|TRBJ1-1|TRBV6-5
TGTGCCAGCAGTTACTCCTCGGACCCTGAAGCTTTCTTT
CASSYSSDPEAFF
>.|.|TRBJ2-2|TRBV4-3
TGCGCCAGCAGCCAAGACAGCTTCACCGGGGAGCTGTTTTTT
CASSQDSFTGELFF
>TRBD1|.|TRBJ2-7|TRBV18
TGTGCCAGCTCGCAGGGGGCCTACGAGCAGTACTTC
CASSQGAYEQYF
>TRBD1|.|TRBJ1-1|TRBV7-9
TGTGCCAGCAGCTCACAGGGGACGGACACTGAAGCTTTCTTT
CASSSQGTDTEAFF
>.|.|TRBJ2-2|TRBV15
TGTGCCACCAGCCCTCGTCTAGGCACCGGGGAGCTGTTTTTT
CATSPRLGTGELFF
>.|.|TRBJ2-5|TRBV28
TGTGCCAGCAGTTTCCCTATAGGGGGTACTACGATAAAAGAGACCCAGTACTTC
CASSFPIGGTTIKETQYF
>TRBD1|few|TRBJ1-2|TRBV4-2
TGTGCCAGCAGCCAAGGGGGGACAGGGGGCAGTTATGGCTACACCTTC
CASSQGGTGGSYGYTF
>.|few|TRBJ2-1|TRBV3-1/TRBV3-2
TGTGCCAGCAGCCCACTCTCCTACAATGAGCAGTTCTTC
CASSPLSYNEQFF
>.|medium-sized|TRBJ1-5|TRBV2
TGTGCCAGCAGTACGTGGGGGCACCAGCCCCAGCATTTT
CASSTWGHQPQHF
>TRBD1|.|TRBJ1-1|TRBV5-1
TGCGCCAGCAGCTTGCCTAGGGGGGACAGGGGAGGTTTTGTGAACACTGAAGCTTTCTTT
CASSLPRGDRGGFVNTEAFF
>.|.|TRBJ1-5|TRBV7-9
TGTGCCAGCAGCTCCGCTAAGACAGAGGATCAGCCCCAGCATTTT
CASSSAKTEDQPQHF
>.|.|TRBJ2-3|TRBV5-1
TGCGCCAGCGGACCGGGACCCAAGGCCCTTAGCACAGATACGCAGTATTTT
CASGPGPKALSTDTQYF